The 27 T cell receptor beta chains in this list originate from one sample, sequenced in a study of T cells in localized non-small cell lung cancer. Libraries were prepared by immunoSEQ multiplex PCR; TCRdb keeps only in-frame clonotypes and omits some of them. Of roughly 13,000 clones listed, about 86% are singletons. The sample here was peripheral blood, taken before any cancer treatment. Receptors originate from a male donor aged 60 or older with stage III lung adenocarcinoma.

The gene calls are TRBV19 and TRBJ1-5; tentatively, D is TRBD1 (6 bases). Trimming shortened V by 5 bases and J by 4 bases, and 9 bases separated the two germline ends. Germline V gene data show CDR1 as LNHDA and CDR2 as SQIVND (reference sequence). The CDR3 sequence is 13 residues long. Here the CDR3 DNA reads TGTGCCAGTAGTGGGGGCGCGAATCAGCCCCAGCATTTT. Its translation is CASSGGANQPQHF.

This chain uses TRBV4-1 with TRBJ2-7, with a possible D match to TRBD2 (6 bases). Germline CDR1 and CDR2: MGHRA and YSYEKL. CDR3 length: 15 residues. Deletions cut 0 bases from V and 3 bases from J, with 12 bases between. The CDR3 is CASSQDRGLYYEQYF. In DNA form, the CDR3 reads TGCGCCAGCAGCCAAGATAGGGGACTTTACTACGAGCAGTACTTC.

V gene TRBV30 combines with J gene TRBJ1-1, with D unclear. Trimming left V 5 bases short and J 0 bases short, with 4 bases between. The CDR3 is made up of 11 amino acids. The germline gives CDR1 GTSNPN, CDR2 SVGIG (reference sequence). The CDR3 DNA is TGTGCCTGGGGAATGAACACTGAAGCTTTCTTT. Translation gives CAWGMNTEAFF.

The chain carries TRBV4-1 and TRBJ2-2; D may be TRBD1 (5 bases). V was trimmed by 3 bases and J by 0 bases, leaving 14 bases between them. Germline loops: CDR1 MGHRA, CDR2 YSYEKL. The CDR3 consists of 17 residues. The DNA of the CDR3 is TGCGCCAGCAGCCACCCCAGGGCACGATCGAACACCGGGGAGCTGTTTTTT. Protein: CASSHPRARSNTGELFF.

This clone is labeled medium-sized. The rearrangement joins TRBV12-5 to TRBJ1-5, with D unresolved. CDR1 and CDR2 from the germline V gene are LGHNT and FRNRAP. This CDR3 has 17 amino acids. Trimming shortened V by 0 bases and J by 0 bases, and 12 bases separated the two germline ends. Here the CDR3 reads CASGLVRAGYSNQPQHF. In DNA, the CDR3 is TGTGCTAGTGGTTTGGTACGGGCAGGCTATAGCAATCAGCCCCAGCATTTT.

This clone was counted a single time. The chain links TRBV14 to TRBJ2-1, with a weak D call TRBD1 (6 bases). The CDR3 runs to 18 residues. V dropped 1 base and J dropped 6 bases, with 22 bases sitting between them. The V gene's germline CDR1 is SGHDN and CDR2 FVKESK. CDR3 DNA sequence: TGTGCCAGCAGCCAAGGAGGAGGCTTGGGGGCCTTGTCCAATGAGCAGTTCTTC. Protein sequence: CASSQGGGLGALSNEQFF.

The chain joins TRBV5-6 to TRBJ1-3; 7 bases fit TRBD1. The trim removed 0 bases at V and 2 bases at J, leaving 2 bases unmatched. The germline gives CDR1 SGHDT, CDR2 YYEEEE. This CDR3 contains 15 residues. The CDR3 here is CASSLGQGAGNTIYF. DNA of the CDR3: TGTGCCAGCAGCTTGGGGCAGGGGGCTGGAAACACCATATATTTT.

V is TRBV28 and J is TRBJ1-2, with D hard to call. The CDR3 loop spans 10 amino acids. Trimming took off 8 bases at V and 2 bases at J, with 3 bases between the two ends. Germline-derived CDR1 and CDR2 are MDHEN and SYDVKM. The CDR3 here is CASSNYGYTF. The CDR3 DNA is TGTGCCAGCTCAAACTATGGCTACACCTTC.

This rearrangement joins TRBV14 to TRBJ1-1; no clear D gene. In germline, CDR1 is SGHDN, CDR2 FVKESK. V was cut by 4 bases and J by 11 bases, with 17 bases left in between. This CDR3 comprises 13 residues. CDR3 coding DNA: TGTGCCAGCAGCCCCCCCGGTGGCCCACGGGCTTTCTTT. The encoded protein is CASSPPGGPRAFF.

The rearrangement uses TRBV28 and TRBJ2-5; 7 nucleotides agree with TRBD1. V shed 6 bases and J 5 bases; nucleotides not matched to a gene: 15. The length of the CDR3 is 16 residues. The germline V gene encodes CDR1 MDHEN and CDR2 SYDVKM. CDR3 bases: TGTGCCAGCAGCCCAATTGGGGCAGGGGGTGTCGAGACCCAGTACTTC. Protein product: CASSPIGAGGVETQYF.

CDR3 bases: TGCGCCAGCAGCTTGGTTTTGCGGGCCACCGGGGAGCTGTTTTTT. It encodes CASSLVLRATGELFF. The chain has TRBV5-1 and TRBJ2-2; D possibly corresponds to TRBD2 (5 bases). The CDR3 loop spans 15 amino acids. In germline, CDR1 is SGHRS, CDR2 YFSETQ. Trimming left V 0 bases short and J 4 bases short, with 10 bases between.

This clone was seen only a few times. A far larger clone is only one base removed, so a read error is likely. V is TRBV4-2 and J is TRBJ2-5; TRBD1 might be the D (6 bases). V lost 4 bases to trimming and J lost 5 bases, with 17 bases between them. The CDR3 spans 15 residues. The germline V gene has CDR1 LGHNA and CDR2 YNFKEQ. CDR3 sequence (DNA): TGTGCCAGCAGCCCTGAAGGACAGCCGAGGGAGACCCAGTACTTC. Its translation is CASSPEGQPRETQYF.

On this clone: One end of the junction is discordant with germline, which a read error may explain. This chain joins TRBV7-7 and TRBJ2-2, with 7 bases matching TRBD1. CDR1 and CDR2 from the germline V gene are SSHAT and FNYEAQ (reference sequence). The CDR3 is 16 residues long. The chain's CDR3 is CASSARQGAGAGELFF. DNA of the CDR3: TGTGCTAGCAGCGCTCGACAGGGAGCCGGGGCCGGGGAGCTGTTTTTT.

V gene TRBV6-5 combines with J gene TRBJ2-7; 8 positions agree with TRBD2. The CDR3 is 15 residues long. In germline, CDR1 is MNHEY, CDR2 SVGAGI. J lost 3 bases, V lost 6 bases, and 10 bases had no gene match. In nucleotides, the CDR3 is TGTGCCAGCAGCCTAACCGGGACTAGTGGCTACGAGCAGTACTTC. Translated, it gives CASSLTGTSGYEQYF.

The CDR3 region is CASSPNLFLDQPQHF. CDR3 coding DNA: TGTGCCAGCAGCCCAAACTTATTTTTGGATCAGCCCCAGCATTTT. The chain couples TRBV7-2 to TRBJ1-5; D is undetermined. Per the germline V gene, CDR1 is SGHTA and CDR2 is FQGNSA. The CDR3 is 15 residues long. V dropped 5 bases and J dropped 5 bases, with 16 bases sitting between them.

The chain uses TRBV6-4 and TRBJ2-1; 9 bases are a match to TRBD1. The V gene's germline CDR1 is MRHNA and CDR2 SNTAGT. The CDR3 is 15 amino acids. V lost 4 bases to trimming and J lost 9 bases; unmatched junction nucleotides: 10. The chain's CDR3 is CASSVGTGSLGEQFF. The CDR3 nucleotides are TGTGCCAGCAGTGTCGGGACAGGGAGTCTAGGTGAGCAGTTCTTC.

The chain combines TRBV15 with TRBJ2-1; D may be TRBD1 (7 bases). V shed 5 bases and J shed 7 bases, with 18 bases lying between them. Looked up from germline, CDR1 is LNHNV and CDR2 is YYDKDF (reference sequence). There are 15 residues in the CDR3. As DNA, the CDR3 is TGTGCCACCAGCCGTGGGCAGGGGGGTCAGAATGAGCAGTTCTTC. It translates to CATSRGQGGQNEQFF.

The V gene is TRBV2, the J gene TRBJ1-1; D is uncertain. The CDR3 extends over 13 amino acids. Trimming took 9 bases from V and 1 from J, leaving 12 bases between them. Germline V gene sequence: CDR1 SNHLY, CDR2 FYNNEI. For the CDR3, the DNA is TGTGCCAGGGAACAAGCAAGGAACACTGAAGCTTTCTTT. Amino acids: CAREQARNTEAFF.

The chain combines TRBV30 with TRBJ1-3; D ambiguous. Trimming cost V 3 bases and J 4 bases, with 13 bases left between them. The germline V gene encodes CDR1 GTSNPN and CDR2 SVGIG (reference sequence). This CDR3 is built from 14 residues. DNA for the CDR3: TGTGCCTGGAGCCGAGTGGGAGCGGGAAACACCATATATTTT. Its protein product is CAWSRVGAGNTIYF.

This clone was picked up one time. The CDR3 protein is CASSPGRSYEQYF. DNA for the CDR3: TGTGCCAGCAGCCCTGGACGGAGCTACGAGCAGTACTTC. The chain joins TRBV7-9 to TRBJ2-7; D gene ambiguous. V was trimmed by 5 bases and J by 3 bases, leaving 11 bases between them. This CDR3 comprises 13 residues. Germline lookup yields CDR1 SEHNR and CDR2 FQNEAQ (reference sequence).

The CDR3 here is CASSQADVRNYGYTF. CDR3 DNA: TGTGCCAGCAGCCAAGCGGACGTCCGGAACTATGGCTACACCTTC. This chain joins TRBV4-2 and TRBJ1-2; D is unresolved. The germline V and J ends were trimmed by 1 base and 2 bases, with 11 bases remaining between them. The CDR3 runs to 15 residues. CDR1 is LGHNA, CDR2 YNFKEQ, per germline.

This chain links TRBV10-3 with TRBJ1-1; D might be TRBD1 (6 bases). The V gene's germline CDR1 is ENHRY and CDR2 SYGVKD. V was shortened by 8 bases and J by 1 base, with 14 bases between the two germline ends. This CDR3 region has 14 residues. The CDR3 DNA reads as TGTGCCATCGGGGGGGGCAGGGAGAACACTGAAGCTTTCTTT. Residues: CAIGGGRENTEAFF.

The V and J genes are TRBV5-8 and TRBJ2-5; TRBD1 agrees at 9 bases. J gave up 5 bases and V 4 bases, and 9 bases lay outside the gene matches. The CDR3 has 15 amino acids. Germline V gives CDR1 SGHTS, CDR2 YDEGEE. The CDR3 loop is CASSRQGVVLETQYF. The DNA for the CDR3 is TGTGCCAGCAGCCGACAGGGGGTGGTTCTGGAGACCCAGTACTTC.

Only a few counts were recorded for this clone. The chain links TRBV6-6 to TRBJ1-2; D is undetermined. CDR3 length: 13 amino acids. The V end lost 4 bases, the J end lost 5 bases, and 11 bases lay between the germline ends. Germline V gene sequence: CDR1 MNHNY, CDR2 SVGAGI (reference sequence). CDR3 DNA: TGTGCCAGCAGTTTCCCGACGGATTATGGCTACACCTTC. Translation: CASSFPTDYGYTF.

The chain employs TRBV4-1 and TRBJ2-1; TRBD1 is a possible D gene (5 bases). CDR1 is MGHRA, CDR2 YSYEKL, per germline. The CDR3 contains 11 residues. Trimming shortened V by 6 bases and J by 6 bases, and 6 bases separated the two germline ends. CDR3 residues: CASSQGNEQFF. Here the CDR3 DNA reads TGCGCCAGCAGTCAGGGCAATGAGCAGTTCTTC.

V and J are TRBV6-1 and TRBJ2-7, with 11 positions matching TRBD2. The CDR3 is 15 amino acids. Germline V CDR1 and CDR2: MNHNS, SASEGT. V trimming: 7 bases; J trimming: 3 bases; junction bases outside the gene matches: 8. The CDR3 region is CASTFSGRAIYEQYF. CDR3 coding DNA: TGTGCCAGCACCTTTAGCGGGAGGGCCATCTACGAGCAGTACTTC.

The rearrangement uses TRBV2 and TRBJ2-2; the match to TRBD1 covers 7 bases. CDR3 length equals 14 residues. The junction had 8 bases not matched to a gene; V was cut back by 6 bases and J by 7 bases. Germline-derived CDR1 and CDR2 are SNHLY and FYNNEI. The DNA of the CDR3 is TGTGCCAGCAGAGGGACGACAGGGATCGGGGAGCTGTTTTTT. Its protein is CASRGTTGIGELFF. Drawing the rest from reference TRBV2 and TRBJ2-2, the complete variable domain is EPEVTQTPSHQVTQMGQEVILRCVPISNHLYFYWYRQILGQKVEFLVSFYNNEISEKSEIFDDQFSVERPDGSNFTLKIRSTKLEDSAMYFCASRGTTGIGELFFGEGSRLTVL.